Each of the 24 T cell receptor beta chains below was sequenced from the same sample in a study of persistence of HIV-infected CD4 T cells. Overlapping HIV-1 Gag 15-mer peptides at around 1 ug per peptide per mL were used. Sorted nonresponding memory CD4+ T cells were CD40L-negative, CD69-negative, CD45RO-high. Their antigens remain unidentified. Sequencing used immunoSEQ version 4 in survey mode. The method was immunoSEQ multiplex PCR; TCRdb's version includes in-frame clones alone and lacks a portion of them. This sample has around 30,000 clones, with about four fifths found just once. The sequencing used CD4+ T cells sorted from PBMCs after approximately 20-hour stimulation, collected from a patient who received antiretroviral therapy. All receptors come from an adult woman with HIV who was CMV-seropositive.

The V call is TRBV19, the J call TRBJ1-2; tentative D call: TRBD1 (5 bases). Per germline, CDR1 LNHDA and CDR2 SQIVND (reference sequence). Trimming took 6 bases from V and 0 from J, leaving 11 bases between them. This CDR3 comprises 14 residues. CDR3: CASRGTIANYGYTF. CDR3 coding DNA: TGTGCCAGTAGGGGGACGATTGCTAACTATGGCTACACCTTC.

V usage is TRBV19 and J usage is TRBJ2-1; TRBD1 matches at 10 bases. CDR3 length: 15 residues. Germline lookup yields CDR1 LNHDA and CDR2 SQIVND (reference sequence). Trimming at V came to 7 bases and at J to 5 bases, leaving 8 bases not matched to a gene. The CDR3 nucleotides read TGTGCCAGTACATTGAGGACAGGGGGTAACAATGAGCAGTTCTTC. Its protein is CASTLRTGGNNEQFF.

The chain is built from TRBV5-1 and TRBJ1-2; a weak D match, TRBD1 (5 bases). The germline CDR1 and CDR2 sequences are SGHRS and YFSETQ. V dropped 6 bases and J dropped 3 bases, with 12 bases sitting between them. The length of the CDR3 is 13 residues. CDR3 coding DNA: TGCGCCAGCACCCCCCAGGGTGACTATGGCTACACCTTC. This gives the protein CASTPQGDYGYTF.

Turning to this clone: Different DNA sequences within this sample yield the same CDR3. This chain uses TRBV29-1 with TRBJ2-3; D gene ambiguous. Per the germline V gene, CDR1 is SQVTM and CDR2 is ANQGSEA. There are 12 residues in the CDR3. Between the trimmed V and J ends, which lost 0 bases and 1 base, there was a span of 2 bases. CDR3 residues: CSVEDGTDTQYF. The CDR3 DNA reads TGCAGCGTTGAAGATGGCACAGATACGCAGTATTTT.

The chain has TRBV6-2 or TRBV6-3 and TRBJ2-5, with TRBD1 matching 9 bases. CDR1 and CDR2 from the germline V gene are MNHEY and SVGEGT. The CDR3 loop spans 15 amino acids. The ends lost 5 bases at V and 4 bases at J; junction bases unmatched: 8. DNA for the CDR3: TGTGCCAGCAGTCAGGGGACAGGGTCCGGAGAGACCCAGTACTTC. Translation gives CASSQGTGSGETQYF.

The rearrangement uses TRBV6-1 and TRBJ1-5; D gene unclear. The CDR3 loop spans 17 amino acids. Germline lookup yields CDR1 MNHNS and CDR2 SASEGT. V was cut by 0 bases and J by 0 bases, with 12 bases left in between. CDR3 loop: CASSEAANTFSNQPQHF. CDR3 nucleotide sequence: TGTGCCAGCAGTGAAGCGGCCAATACTTTTAGCAATCAGCCCCAGCATTTT.

The V call is TRBV24-1, the J call TRBJ2-7; no clear D. The CDR3 is 18 amino acids. Trimming cost V 0 bases and J 2 bases, with 19 bases left between them. Germline V lookup: CDR1 KGHDR, CDR2 SFDVKD. The CDR3 loop reads CATSDLGVSGSSPYEQYF. The DNA of the CDR3 is TGTGCCACCAGTGATTTGGGGGTGTCGGGCTCCAGTCCCTACGAGCAGTACTTC.

The rearrangement links TRBV9 to TRBJ1-4; TRBD1 matches at 7 bases. This CDR3 is built from 15 residues. Germline V gene sequence: CDR1 SGDLS, CDR2 YYNGEE. J lost 2 bases, V lost 4 bases, and 5 bases had no gene match. The CDR3 DNA follows: TGTGCCAGCAGCAACTCGGGACAGACTAATGAAAAACTGTTTTTT. Protein sequence: CASSNSGQTNEKLFF.

This chain joins TRBV6-5 and TRBJ1-2, with D hard to call. The CDR3 is made up of 16 amino acids. V shed 0 bases and J shed 7 bases, with 18 bases lying between them. Germline V gene sequence: CDR1 MNHEY, CDR2 SVGAGI. The CDR3 here is CASSYSSIGEGGGYTF. The CDR3 bases are TGTGCCAGCAGTTACTCGAGTATTGGGGAAGGCGGTGGCTACACCTTC.

CDR3 sequence: CASSPQGAENTEAFF. The CDR3 DNA reads as TGCGCCAGCAGCCCACAGGGGGCCGAGAACACTGAAGCTTTCTTT. V usage is TRBV4-1 and J usage is TRBJ1-1; 9 positions agree with TRBD1. This CDR3 region has 15 residues. The V gene's germline CDR1 is MGHRA and CDR2 YSYEKL. V trimming: 4 bases; J trimming: 1 base; junction bases outside the gene matches: 4.

This chain links TRBV6-5 with TRBJ1-1; 9 positions agree with TRBD1. CDR3 length: 15 residues. The V segment lost 5 bases and the J segment 3 bases; nucleotides outside the gene matches: 7. Germline CDR1 and CDR2: MNHEY and SVGAGI. The CDR3 region is CASSTLQGADTEAFF. CDR3 sequence (DNA): TGTGCCAGCAGTACCCTACAGGGGGCGGACACTGAAGCTTTCTTT.

The chain joins TRBV19 to TRBJ2-7; no reliable D call. This CDR3 contains 14 residues. The V gene's germline CDR1 is LNHDA and CDR2 SQIVND (reference sequence). Trimming left V 4 bases short and J 0 bases short, with 10 bases between. CDR3 coding DNA: TGTGCCAGTAGTAGTGACACTAACTCCTACGAGCAGTACTTC. Translating it yields CASSSDTNSYEQYF.

The chain recombines TRBV3-1 (or the pseudogene TRBV3-2) with TRBJ2-6, with D unresolved. The CDR3 runs 15 residues. Trimming stripped 2 bases from V and 2 bases from J, with 7 bases between. Germline V gene data show CDR1 as LGHDT and CDR2 as YNNKEL (reference sequence). DNA for the CDR3: TGTGCCAGCAGCCAATCGGGCACTGGGGCCAACGTCCTGACTTTC. Protein product: CASSQSGTGANVLTF.

In its sample, this clone was seen once. The gene calls are TRBV7-3 and TRBJ1-1, with TRBD1 as a possible D gene (5 bases). The V gene's germline CDR1 is SGHTA and CDR2 FQGTGA. CDR3 length equals 13 residues. V lost 6 bases and J lost 4, with 12 bases in between. The CDR3 loop is CASSPGSFTEAFF. Written as DNA, the CDR3 is TGTGCCAGCAGTCCAGGGTCCTTCACTGAAGCTTTCTTT.

About this clone itself: One end of the junction fails to match germline, which may point to a read error. CDR3 in amino acids: CARSGRGLAGGLITDTQYF. CDR3 in DNA: TGTGCCCGCAGCGGACGGGGACTAGCGGGGGGGCTTATCACAGATACGCAGTATTTT. The chain combines TRBV5-6 with TRBJ2-3, with 16 bases lining up with TRBD2. Germline V CDR1 and CDR2: SGHDT, YYEEEE. This CDR3 region has 19 residues.

The J gene is TRBJ1-1, the V gene TRBV7-9; D call uncertain. Per germline, CDR1 SEHNR and CDR2 FQNEAQ (reference sequence). The germline V and J ends were trimmed by 3 bases and 5 bases, with 7 bases remaining between them. The CDR3 is 12 amino acids. The chain's CDR3 is CASSFKGTEAFF. The CDR3 region has the DNA TGTGCCAGCAGCTTTAAGGGAACTGAAGCTTTCTTT.

The rearrangement links TRBV6-5 to TRBJ1-3; 8 nucleotides align to TRBD1. This CDR3 is 14 amino acids long. CDR1 MNHEY and CDR2 SVGAGI come from the germline V gene. The trim removed 2 bases at V and 4 bases at J, leaving 1 base unmatched. CDR3 residues: CASSYGQGGNTIYF. Written as DNA, the CDR3 is TGTGCCAGCAGTTACGGACAGGGAGGAAACACCATATATTTT.

The rearrangement uses TRBV18 and TRBJ2-1; TRBD1 aligns across 9 bases. Germline loops: CDR1 KGHSH, CDR2 LQKENI. The V gene end was trimmed by 3 bases and the J gene end by 6 bases; junction bases not matched to a gene: 15. The CDR3 covers 18 residues. For the CDR3, the DNA is TGTGCCAGCTCACCGCCGGGGACAGGGTTCCACGGGGGCAATGAGCAGTTCTTC. Amino acid sequence: CASSPPGTGFHGGNEQFF.

Details on this clone: At the DNA level, this CDR3 is encoded by other sequences in the same sample as well. The rearrangement joins TRBV18 to TRBJ1-2; the match to TRBD1 covers 11 bases. CDR3 length: 16 residues. Per the germline V gene, CDR1 is KGHSH and CDR2 is LQKENI. J lost 2 bases, V lost 4 bases, and 6 bases had no gene match. CDR3 region: CASSRQGTGGNYGYTF. The CDR3 nucleotides read TGTGCCAGCTCACGCCAAGGGACAGGGGGGAACTATGGCTACACCTTC.

The chain employs TRBV19 and TRBJ1-1; a weak D match, TRBD1 (6 bases). V lost 5 bases, J lost 0 bases, and 10 bases lay in between. Germline V gene lookup returns CDR1 LNHDA and CDR2 SQIVND (reference sequence). The CDR3 length is 14 residues. The CDR3 loop is CASSRQVMNTEAFF. DNA for the CDR3: TGTGCCAGTAGTCGACAGGTGATGAACACTGAAGCTTTCTTT.

The chain combines TRBV2 with TRBJ2-5, with 8 bases matching TRBD1. The CDR3 has 12 amino acids. Germline V CDR1 and CDR2: SNHLY, FYNNEI. V was clipped by 11 bases and J by 6 bases; unmatched bases: 8. CDR3 loop: CAARTGLQTQYF. The DNA of the CDR3 is TGTGCCGCCAGGACAGGGTTACAGACCCAGTACTTC.

This chain's CDR3 is CASSSMDLYNEQFF. The CDR3 DNA is TGCGCCAGCAGCTCTATGGACCTGTACAATGAGCAGTTCTTC. The genes are TRBV5-1 and TRBJ2-1; D unclear. The CDR3 runs 14 residues. The V end lost 3 bases, the J end lost 4 bases, and 11 bases lay between the germline ends. Germline V gives CDR1 SGHRS, CDR2 YFSETQ.

This CDR3 reads CASSYLRTGSTDTQYF. The CDR3, as DNA: TGTGCCAGCAGTTACCTAAGGACAGGTAGCACAGATACGCAGTATTTT. The chain recombines TRBV6-2 or TRBV6-3 with TRBJ2-3; TRBD1 aligns across 7 bases. V lost 2 bases and J lost 0; bases outside the gene matches: 5. The CDR3 totals 16 residues. From germline, CDR1 is MNHEY and CDR2 SVGEGT.

The chain recombines TRBV5-4 with TRBJ2-1; 11 bases agree with TRBD2. Germline values: CDR1 SGHNT, CDR2 YYREEE (reference sequence). V shed 3 bases, J shed 8 bases, and the junction held 7 bases outside the gene matches. The CDR3 loop spans 15 amino acids. The DNA for the CDR3 is TGTGCCAGCAGCTCCTTAGCGGGGGGGCCCGATGAGCAGTTCTTC. It is translated as CASSSLAGGPDEQFF.